The 21 T cell receptor beta chains listed next were all sequenced from one sample in a study of cytomegalovirus exposure and HLA in healthy donors. Vbeta (60) and Jbeta (13) primers were used in the PCR. The protocol was immunoSEQ multiplex PCR, while the TCRdb copy is restricted to in-frame clones and leaves out a portion. The sample yields more than 85,000 clones, less than 85% seen once. The sample consisted of PBMCs. The source is a man aged 25-40 years in good health and CMV-seropositive.

The genes are TRBV28 and TRBJ1-2; 9 bases agree with TRBD1. Germline V lookup: CDR1 MDHEN, CDR2 SYDVKM. Trimming took 5 bases from V and 6 from J; bases not matched to a gene: 10. CDR3 length: 15 residues. The CDR3 reads CASSTGQGSHHGYTF. The DNA of the CDR3 is TGTGCCAGCAGTACCGGACAGGGGAGTCACCATGGCTACACCTTC.

The genes are TRBV2 and TRBJ2-3, with D maybe TRBD2 (6 bases). CDR1 SNHLY and CDR2 FYNNEI come from the germline V gene. The CDR3 extends over 16 amino acids. Deletions cut 0 bases from V and 7 bases from J, with 17 bases between. The CDR3 sequence is CASSEAGGLPLYTQYF. The CDR3 coding sequence is TGTGCCAGCAGTGAAGCGGGGGGACTTCCCCTATATACGCAGTATTTT.

The chain links TRBV7-3 to TRBJ1-3, with D possibly matching TRBD1 (6 bases). The CDR3 runs 15 residues. Between the trimmed V and J ends, which lost 0 bases and 5 bases, there was a span of 11 bases. Germline V lookup: CDR1 SGHTA, CDR2 FQGTGA. The CDR3 coding sequence is TGTGCCAGCAGCTTAACGAACAGGGCCCGAAACACCATATATTTT. Its protein product is CASSLTNRARNTIYF. Full variable domain (outside the CDR3, taken from reference TRBV7-3 and TRBJ1-3): GAGVSQTPSNKVTEKGKYVELRCDPISGHTALYWYRQSLGQGPEFLIYFQGTGAADDSGLPNDRFFAVRPEGSVSTLKIQRTERGDSAVYLCASSLTNRARNTIYFGEGSWLTVV.

V gene TRBV6-1 combines with J gene TRBJ1-1, with TRBD1 identical over 8 bases. Trimming took 6 bases from V and 6 from J; bases not matched to a gene: 6. Per the germline V gene, CDR1 is MNHNS and CDR2 is SASEGT. The CDR3 runs to 13 residues. CDR3 DNA: TGTGCCAGCAGGAGCGACAGGGGCGCTGAAGCTTTCTTT. Its protein product is CASRSDRGAEAFF.

CDR3 amino acids: CASSPTRQNTGELFF. Here the CDR3 DNA reads TGTGCCAGCAGCCCCACGCGACAGAACACCGGGGAGCTGTTTTTT. This chain connects TRBV7-6 to TRBJ2-2, with D hard to call. Deletions cut 5 bases from V and 1 base from J, with 11 bases between. The germline V gene has CDR1 SGHVS and CDR2 FNYEAQ. The CDR3 extends over 15 amino acids.

Comment on this clone: Additional DNA sequences in this sample encode the identical CDR3. The gene calls are TRBV9 and TRBJ1-2; no firm D call. Trimming left V 0 bases short and J 0 bases short, with 6 bases between. CDR3 size: 14 residues. Germline CDR1 reads SGDLS; CDR2 reads YYNGEE. The CDR3 nucleotides are TGTGCCAGCAGCGTAGCCGGGGCTAACTATGGCTACACCTTC. Translation gives CASSVAGANYGYTF.

The chain recombines TRBV6-5 with TRBJ1-5; 8 positions match TRBD1. With 5 bases clipped from V and 0 bases from J, the junction kept 3 bases outside the gene matches. The CDR3 is 15 residues long. CDR1 and CDR2 from the germline V gene are MNHEY and SVGAGI. The CDR3 protein is CASSVTGDSNQPQHF. The DNA of the CDR3 is TGTGCCAGCAGTGTGACAGGGGATAGCAATCAGCCCCAGCATTTT.

This clone came up a few times. The junction departs from the called germline gene at one end, perhaps through a read error. The chain uses TRBV11-2 and TRBJ1-3; 8 bases align to TRBD1. Germline lookup yields CDR1 SGHAT and CDR2 FQNNGV. The CDR3 is 16 residues long. CDR3 region: CASSQGQADSGNTIYF. DNA for the CDR3: TGCGCCAGCAGCCAGGGACAGGCTGACTCTGGAAACACCATATATTTT.

This chain connects TRBV7-2 to TRBJ1-1; 7 positions match TRBD1. The V gene's germline CDR1 is SGHTA and CDR2 FQGNSA. CDR3 size: 18 residues. Trimming removed 2 bases from V and 0 bases from J; junction bases left unmatched: 12. CDR3 sequence (DNA): TGTGCCAGCAGCTTACGAACAGGGGCTTTGATTATGAACACTGAAGCTTTCTTT. Translation: CASSLRTGALIMNTEAFF.

The genes are TRBV7-2 and TRBJ2-3; D might be TRBD2 (7 bases). The germline CDR1 and CDR2 sequences are SGHTA and FQGNSA. Trimming left V 1 base short and J 1 base short, with 18 bases between. The CDR3 has 18 amino acids. CDR3 DNA sequence: TGTGCCAGCAGCTTAGTGGCTTGGGGGGGGGCAGGCACAGATACGCAGTATTTT. Translation gives CASSLVAWGGAGTDTQYF.

This sequence joins TRBV25-1 and TRBJ2-5; 10 nucleotides align to TRBD1. This CDR3 has 18 residues. Germline V gene lookup returns CDR1 MGHDK and CDR2 SYGVNS. Losses at the gene ends were 3 bases for V and 2 bases for J; bases not matched to a gene: 12. This CDR3 reads CASSDRGQGIPIQETQYF. The CDR3 DNA is TGTGCCAGCAGTGATAGGGGACAGGGGATACCCATTCAAGAGACCCAGTACTTC.

The V call is TRBV7-9, the J call TRBJ2-7; D is unresolved. Per the germline V gene, CDR1 is SEHNR and CDR2 is FQNEAQ (reference sequence). The CDR3 contains 11 residues. Trimming cost V 5 bases and J 2 bases, with 4 bases left between them. The CDR3 region has the DNA TGTGCCAGCAGCCCTACCTACGAGCAGTACTTC. Translation gives CASSPTYEQYF.

The chain has TRBV7-9 and TRBJ1-5; the D gene is possibly TRBD1 (5 bases). CDR3 length: 16 amino acids. Trimming shortened V by 0 bases and J by 2 bases, and 11 bases separated the two germline ends. CDR1 is SEHNR and CDR2 is FQNEAQ in the germline V gene (reference sequence). This CDR3 reads CASSLAGGVGNQPQHF. Written as DNA, the CDR3 is TGTGCCAGCAGCTTAGCTGGAGGGGTGGGCAATCAGCCCCAGCATTTT.

The genes are TRBV5-1 and TRBJ1-2; TRBD1 aligns across 7 bases. CDR3 length: 13 residues. Trimming took 4 bases from V and 2 from J; bases not matched to a gene: 2. The germline V gene has CDR1 SGHRS and CDR2 YFSETQ. CDR3 DNA sequence: TGCGCCAGCAGCCTGGACAGGAACTATGGCTACACCTTC. Translation gives CASSLDRNYGYTF. Full variable domain (outside the CDR3, taken from reference TRBV5-1 and TRBJ1-2): KAGVTQTPRYLIKTRGQQVTLSCSPISGHRSVSWYQQTPGQGLQFLFEYFSETQRNKGNFPGRFSGRQFSNSRSEMNVSTLELGDSALYLCASSLDRNYGYTFGSGTRLTVV.

This clone has just a few counts. The chain joins TRBV27 to TRBJ1-2; D gene unclear. The CDR3 is made up of 12 amino acids. V lost 7 bases and J 6 bases, leaving 12 bases between the germline ends. Germline V gives CDR1 MNHEY, CDR2 SMNVEV (reference sequence). This chain's CDR3 is CASISPVHGYTF. CDR3 in DNA: TGTGCCAGCATATCTCCAGTGCATGGCTACACCTTC.

V gene TRBV15 combines with J gene TRBJ2-7; 9 nucleotides align to TRBD1. In germline, CDR1 is LNHNV, CDR2 YYDKDF (reference sequence). CDR3 length equals 14 residues. V lost 5 bases, J lost 1 base, and 3 bases stayed unmatched. CDR3 DNA: TGTGCCACCAGCCTGGACAGGGGATCCTACGAGCAGTACTTC. It specifies CATSLDRGSYEQYF. Looking up the rest from reference TRBV15 and TRBJ2-7 gives the full variable domain: DAMVIQNPRYQVTQFGKPVTLSCSQTLNHNVMYWYQQKSSQAPKLLFHYYDKDFNNEADTPDNFQSRRPNTSFCFLDIRSPGLGDTAMYLCATSLDRGSYEQYFGPGTRLTVT.

V and J are TRBV5-1 and TRBJ2-1; D gene ambiguous. Germline CDR1 is SGHRS and CDR2 is YFSETQ. CDR3 length equals 14 residues. The germline V and J ends were trimmed by 4 bases and 5 bases, with 13 bases remaining between them. CDR3 coding DNA: TGCGCCAGCAGCCTCGGGTCCCAGAACAATGAGCAGTTCTTC. Translated: CASSLGSQNNEQFF. The full variable domain, with the rest looked up from reference TRBV5-1 and TRBJ2-1, is KAGVTQTPRYLIKTRGQQVTLSCSPISGHRSVSWYQQTPGQGLQFLFEYFSETQRNKGNFPGRFSGRQFSNSRSEMNVSTLELGDSALYLCASSLGSQNNEQFFGPGTRLTVL.

The chain has TRBV5-5 and TRBJ2-1; 11 nucleotides line up with TRBD2. Unmatched junction bases numbered 7, after V lost 4 bases and J lost 4 bases. CDR3 length: 16 amino acids. The germline CDR1 and CDR2 sequences are SGHKS and YYEKEE (reference sequence). The CDR3 region has the DNA TGTGCCAGCAGCGGAAAGGGACTAGCGGAATACAATGAGCAGTTCTTC. Translation gives CASSGKGLAEYNEQFF.

The rearrangement joins TRBV2 to TRBJ2-3; 10 nucleotides align to TRBD1. The germline gives CDR1 SNHLY, CDR2 FYNNEI. The J segment lost 5 bases and the V segment lost 8 bases, leaving 7 bases of the junction unmatched. The CDR3 totals 14 residues. The CDR3 loop reads CASLRTGGGDTQYF. For the CDR3, the DNA is TGTGCCAGCCTTCGGACAGGGGGAGGAGATACGCAGTATTTT.

J is TRBJ2-1 and V is TRBV10-3; tentatively, D is TRBD2 (5 bases). This CDR3 contains 14 residues. Germline values: CDR1 ENHRY, CDR2 SYGVKD. Trimming took off 7 bases at V and 5 bases at J, with 15 bases between the two ends. The CDR3 region has the DNA TGTGCCATCAACACGGCGGGCGCAGACAATGAGCAGTTCTTC. Protein product: CAINTAGADNEQFF.

This clone came up once. The rearrangement links TRBV6-5 to TRBJ2-3, with TRBD1 as a possible D gene (6 bases). This CDR3 is 16 amino acids long. From germline, CDR1 is MNHEY and CDR2 SVGAGI. Trimming shortened V by 0 bases and J by 2 bases, and 12 bases separated the two germline ends. CDR3 DNA: TGTGCCAGCAGTTACTCAGGAGGACAGCCCACAGATACGCAGTATTTT. As protein: CASSYSGGQPTDTQYF.